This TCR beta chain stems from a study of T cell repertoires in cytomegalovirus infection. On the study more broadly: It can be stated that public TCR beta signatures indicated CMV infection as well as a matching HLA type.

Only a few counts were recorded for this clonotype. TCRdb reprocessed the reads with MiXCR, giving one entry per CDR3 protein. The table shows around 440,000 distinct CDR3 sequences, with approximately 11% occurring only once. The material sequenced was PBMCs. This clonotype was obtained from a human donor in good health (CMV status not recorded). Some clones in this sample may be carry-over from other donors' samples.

The CDR3 DNA sequence: TGTGCCAGCAGCGGATCCAGGGGGCAAGAGACCCAGTACTTC. Amino acid sequence: CASSGSRGQETQYF. The chain uses TRBV9 and TRBJ2-5; 7 bases map to TRBD1. Per germline, CDR1 SGDLS and CDR2 YYNGEE. V dropped 3 bases and J dropped 2; count of bases not matched to a gene: 4. The CDR3 is 14 amino acids.